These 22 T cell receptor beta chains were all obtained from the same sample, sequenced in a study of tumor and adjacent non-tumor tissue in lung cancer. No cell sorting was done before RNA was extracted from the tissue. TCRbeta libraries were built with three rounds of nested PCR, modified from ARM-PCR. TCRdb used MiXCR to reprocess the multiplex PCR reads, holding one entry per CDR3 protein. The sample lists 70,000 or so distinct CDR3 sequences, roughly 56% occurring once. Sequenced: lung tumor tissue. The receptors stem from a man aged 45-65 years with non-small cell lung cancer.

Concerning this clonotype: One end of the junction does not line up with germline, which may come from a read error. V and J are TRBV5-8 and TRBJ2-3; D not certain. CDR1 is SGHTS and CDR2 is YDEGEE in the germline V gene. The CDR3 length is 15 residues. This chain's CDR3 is CASSLVRFGTNTQYF. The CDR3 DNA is TGTGCCAGCAGCTTGGTTCGTTTCGGCACAAATACGCAGTATTTT.

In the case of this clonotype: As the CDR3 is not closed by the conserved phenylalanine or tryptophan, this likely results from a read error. The CDR3 coding sequence is TGTGCCAGCCTTAGGAACTACGAGCAGTACTTA. Residues: CASLRNYEQYL. This sequence joins TRBV2 and TRBJ2-7; D not certain. Deletions cut 8 bases from V and 3 bases from J, with 8 bases between. This CDR3 has 11 residues. Germline-derived CDR1 and CDR2 are SNHLY and FYNNEI.

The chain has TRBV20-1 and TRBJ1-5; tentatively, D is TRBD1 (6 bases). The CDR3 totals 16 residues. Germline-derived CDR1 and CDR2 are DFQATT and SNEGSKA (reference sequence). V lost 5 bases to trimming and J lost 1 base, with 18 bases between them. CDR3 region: CSALKGGARSNQPQHF. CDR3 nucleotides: TGCAGTGCTCTTAAAGGGGGGGCGCGAAGCAATCAGCCCCAGCATTTT.

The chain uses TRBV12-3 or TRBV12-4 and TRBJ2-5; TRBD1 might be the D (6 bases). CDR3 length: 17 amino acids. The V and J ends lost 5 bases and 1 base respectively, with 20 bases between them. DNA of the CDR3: TGTGCCAGCAGTACCGAATTGTCGGACAGAGCCCAAGAGACCCAGTACTTC. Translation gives CASSTELSDRAQETQYF.

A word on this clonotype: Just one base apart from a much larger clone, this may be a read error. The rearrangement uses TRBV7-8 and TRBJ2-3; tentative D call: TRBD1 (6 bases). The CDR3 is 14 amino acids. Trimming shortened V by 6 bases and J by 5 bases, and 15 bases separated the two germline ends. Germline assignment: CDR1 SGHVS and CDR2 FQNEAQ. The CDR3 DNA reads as TGTGCCAGCAGGGAACTAGGGGGTGGAGATACGCAGTATTTT. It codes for CASRELGGGDTQYF.

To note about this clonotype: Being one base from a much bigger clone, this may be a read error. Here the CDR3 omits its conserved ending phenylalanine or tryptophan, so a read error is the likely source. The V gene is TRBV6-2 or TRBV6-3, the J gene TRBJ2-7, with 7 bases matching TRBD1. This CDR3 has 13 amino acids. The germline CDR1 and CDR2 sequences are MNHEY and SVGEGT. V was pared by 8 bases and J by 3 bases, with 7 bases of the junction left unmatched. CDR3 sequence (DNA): TGTGCCAGCCGGACAGGTCACCTCTACGAGCAGTACTAC. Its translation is CASRTGHLYEQYY.

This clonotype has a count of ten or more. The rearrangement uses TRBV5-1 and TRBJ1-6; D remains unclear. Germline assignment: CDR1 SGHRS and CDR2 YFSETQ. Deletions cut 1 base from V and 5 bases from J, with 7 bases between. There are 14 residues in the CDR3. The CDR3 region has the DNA TGCGCCAGCAGCTTGTTCACGGATAATTCACCCCTCCACTTT. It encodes CASSLFTDNSPLHF. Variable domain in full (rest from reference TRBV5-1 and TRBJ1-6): KAGVTQTPRYLIKTRGQQVTLSCSPISGHRSVSWYQQTPGQGLQFLFEYFSETQRNKGNFPGRFSGRQFSNSRSEMNVSTLELGDSALYLCASSLFTDNSPLHFGNGTRLTVT.

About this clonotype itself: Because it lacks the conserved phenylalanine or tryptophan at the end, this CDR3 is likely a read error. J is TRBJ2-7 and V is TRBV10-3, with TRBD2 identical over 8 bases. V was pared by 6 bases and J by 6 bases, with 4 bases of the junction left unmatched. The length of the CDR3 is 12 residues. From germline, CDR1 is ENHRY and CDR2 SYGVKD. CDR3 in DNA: TGTGCCATCAGCTCGGGAGGGCTCGAGCAGTACTCC. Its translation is CAISSGGLEQYS.

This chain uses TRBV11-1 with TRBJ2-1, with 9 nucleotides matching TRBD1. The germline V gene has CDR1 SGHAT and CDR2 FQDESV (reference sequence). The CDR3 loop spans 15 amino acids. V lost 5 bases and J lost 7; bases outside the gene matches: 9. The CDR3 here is CASSVEGTGTNEQFF. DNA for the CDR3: TGTGCCAGCAGCGTAGAGGGGACAGGGACTAATGAGCAGTTCTTC.

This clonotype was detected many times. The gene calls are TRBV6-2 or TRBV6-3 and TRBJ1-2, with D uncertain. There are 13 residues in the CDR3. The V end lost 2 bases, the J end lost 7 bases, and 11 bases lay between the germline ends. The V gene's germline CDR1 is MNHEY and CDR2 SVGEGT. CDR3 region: CASSYRDTLGYTF. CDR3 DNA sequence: TGTGCCAGCAGTTACCGCGATACGCTTGGCTACACCTTC.

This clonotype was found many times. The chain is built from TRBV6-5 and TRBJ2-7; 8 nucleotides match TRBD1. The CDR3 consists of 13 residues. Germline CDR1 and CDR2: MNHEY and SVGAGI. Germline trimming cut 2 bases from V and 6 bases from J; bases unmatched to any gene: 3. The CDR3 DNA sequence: TGTGCCAGCAGTTACCGCAGGGGGCGCGAGCAGTACTTC. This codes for CASSYRRGREQYF.

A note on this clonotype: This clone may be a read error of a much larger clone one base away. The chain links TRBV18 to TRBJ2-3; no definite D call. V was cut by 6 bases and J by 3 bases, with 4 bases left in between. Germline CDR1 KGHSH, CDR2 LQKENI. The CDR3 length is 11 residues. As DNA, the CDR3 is TGTGCCAGCTCTACAACAGATACGCAGTATTTT. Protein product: CASSTTDTQYF.

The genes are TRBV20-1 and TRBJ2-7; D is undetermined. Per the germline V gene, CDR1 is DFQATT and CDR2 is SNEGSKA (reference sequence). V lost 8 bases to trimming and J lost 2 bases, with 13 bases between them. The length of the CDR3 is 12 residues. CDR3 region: CSPIYRTYEQYF. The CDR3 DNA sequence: TGCAGTCCTATCTACCGGACCTACGAGCAGTACTTC.

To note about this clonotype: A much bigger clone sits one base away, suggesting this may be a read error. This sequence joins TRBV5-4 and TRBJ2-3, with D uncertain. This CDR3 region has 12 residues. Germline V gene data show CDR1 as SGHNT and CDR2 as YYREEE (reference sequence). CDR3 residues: CACSLDTDTQYF. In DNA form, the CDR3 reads TGTGCCTGCAGCTTGGACACAGATACGCAGTATTTT. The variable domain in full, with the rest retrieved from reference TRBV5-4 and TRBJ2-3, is ETGVTQSPTHLIKTRGQQVTLRCSSQSGHNTVSWYQQALGQGPQFIFQYYREEENGRGNFPPRFSGLQFPNYSSELNVNALELDDSALYLCACSLDTDTQYFGPGTRLTVL.

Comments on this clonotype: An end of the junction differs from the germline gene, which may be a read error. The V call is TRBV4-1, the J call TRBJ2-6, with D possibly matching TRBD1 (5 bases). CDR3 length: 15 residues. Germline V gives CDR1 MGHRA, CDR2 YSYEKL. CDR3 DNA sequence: TGCGCCAGCAGCCGCGGCAGGGCTGGGGCCAACGTCCTGACCTTC. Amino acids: CASSRGRAGANVLTF.

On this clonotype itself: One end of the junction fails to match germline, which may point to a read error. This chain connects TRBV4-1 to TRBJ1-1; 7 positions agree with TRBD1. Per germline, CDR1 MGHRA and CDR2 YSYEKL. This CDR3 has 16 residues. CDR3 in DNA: TGCGCCAGCTGCCTCGAGAGGACAGGCATGAACATTGAAGCTCTCTTT. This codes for CASCLERTGMNIEALF.

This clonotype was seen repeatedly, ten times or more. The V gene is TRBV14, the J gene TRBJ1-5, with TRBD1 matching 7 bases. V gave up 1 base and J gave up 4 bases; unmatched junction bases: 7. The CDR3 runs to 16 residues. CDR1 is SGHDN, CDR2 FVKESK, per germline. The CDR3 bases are TGTGCCAGCAGCCAAGCTAGGGACAGTCCGAATCAGCCCCAGCATTTT. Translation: CASSQARDSPNQPQHF.

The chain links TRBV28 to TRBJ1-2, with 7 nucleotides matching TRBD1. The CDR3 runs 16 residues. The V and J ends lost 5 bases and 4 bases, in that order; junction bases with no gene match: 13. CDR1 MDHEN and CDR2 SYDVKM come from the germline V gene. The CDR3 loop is CASSPSQGTRVYGYTF. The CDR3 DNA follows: TGTGCCAGCAGTCCATCACAGGGGACGAGGGTCTATGGCTACACCTTC.

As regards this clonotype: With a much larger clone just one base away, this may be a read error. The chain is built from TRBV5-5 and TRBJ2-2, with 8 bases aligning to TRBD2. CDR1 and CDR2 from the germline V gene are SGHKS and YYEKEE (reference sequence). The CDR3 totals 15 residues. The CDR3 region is CVSSLTAGVTGELFF. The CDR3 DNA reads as TGTGTCAGCAGCTTGACAGCGGGGGTCACCGGGGAGCTGTTTTTT.

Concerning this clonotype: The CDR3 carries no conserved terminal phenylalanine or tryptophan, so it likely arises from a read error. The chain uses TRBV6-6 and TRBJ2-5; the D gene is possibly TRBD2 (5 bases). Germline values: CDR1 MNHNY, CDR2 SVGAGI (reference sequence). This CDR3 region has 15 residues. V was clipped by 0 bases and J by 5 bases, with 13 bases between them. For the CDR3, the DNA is TGTGCCAGCAGTTACTCCGGGGAATTTACGGAGACCCAGTACTTA. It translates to CASSYSGEFTETQYL.

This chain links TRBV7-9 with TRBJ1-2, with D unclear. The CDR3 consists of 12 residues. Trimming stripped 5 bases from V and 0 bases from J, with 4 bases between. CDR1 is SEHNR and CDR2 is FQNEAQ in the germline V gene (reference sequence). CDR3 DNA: TGTGCCAGCAGCGCCGCTAACTATGGCTACACCTTC. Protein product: CASSAANYGYTF.

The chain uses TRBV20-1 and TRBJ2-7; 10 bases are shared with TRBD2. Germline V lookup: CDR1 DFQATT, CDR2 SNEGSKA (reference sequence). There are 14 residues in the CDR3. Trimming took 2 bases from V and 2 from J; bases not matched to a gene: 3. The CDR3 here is CSARPTSGAYEQYF. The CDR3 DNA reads TGCAGTGCTAGACCTACTAGCGGGGCCTACGAGCAGTACTTC.